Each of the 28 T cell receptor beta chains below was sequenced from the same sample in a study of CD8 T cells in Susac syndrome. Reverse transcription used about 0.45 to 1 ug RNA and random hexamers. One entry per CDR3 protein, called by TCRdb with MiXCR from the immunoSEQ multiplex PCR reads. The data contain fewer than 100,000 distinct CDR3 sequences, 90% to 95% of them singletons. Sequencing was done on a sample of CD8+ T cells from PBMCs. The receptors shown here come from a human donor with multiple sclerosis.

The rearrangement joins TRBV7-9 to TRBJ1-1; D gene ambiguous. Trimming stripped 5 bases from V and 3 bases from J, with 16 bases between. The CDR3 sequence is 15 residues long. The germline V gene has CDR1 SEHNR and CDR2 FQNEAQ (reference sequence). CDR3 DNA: TGTGCCAGCAGCCCAGCGGCGCCGGGGTACACTGAAGCTTTCTTT. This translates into CASSPAAPGYTEAFF.

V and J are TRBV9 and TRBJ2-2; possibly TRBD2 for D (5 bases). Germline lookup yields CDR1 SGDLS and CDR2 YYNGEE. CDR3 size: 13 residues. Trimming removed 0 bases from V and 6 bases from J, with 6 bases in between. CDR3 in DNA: TGTGCCAGCAGCGTAGGCGGGTCCGGGGAGCTGTTTTTT. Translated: CASSVGGSGELFF.

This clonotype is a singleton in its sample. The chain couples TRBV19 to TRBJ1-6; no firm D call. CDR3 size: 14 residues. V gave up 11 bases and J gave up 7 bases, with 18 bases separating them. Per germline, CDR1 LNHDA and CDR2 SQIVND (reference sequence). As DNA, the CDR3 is TGTGCCTTTTTACCTCGGACGGAGAATTCACCCCTCCACTTT. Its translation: CAFLPRTENSPLHF.

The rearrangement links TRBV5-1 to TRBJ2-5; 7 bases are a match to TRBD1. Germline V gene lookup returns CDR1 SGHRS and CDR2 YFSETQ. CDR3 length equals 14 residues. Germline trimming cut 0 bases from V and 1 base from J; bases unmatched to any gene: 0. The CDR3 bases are TGCGCCAGCAGCTTGGGGGACAGCCAAGAGACCCAGTACTTC. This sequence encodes CASSLGDSQETQYF.

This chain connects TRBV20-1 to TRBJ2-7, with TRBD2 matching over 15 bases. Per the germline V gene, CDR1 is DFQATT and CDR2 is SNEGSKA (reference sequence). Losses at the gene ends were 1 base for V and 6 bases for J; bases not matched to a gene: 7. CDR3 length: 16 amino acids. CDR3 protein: CSARGGLAGGRGEQYF. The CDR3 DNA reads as TGCAGTGCTAGAGGCGGACTAGCGGGAGGGCGTGGCGAGCAGTACTTC.

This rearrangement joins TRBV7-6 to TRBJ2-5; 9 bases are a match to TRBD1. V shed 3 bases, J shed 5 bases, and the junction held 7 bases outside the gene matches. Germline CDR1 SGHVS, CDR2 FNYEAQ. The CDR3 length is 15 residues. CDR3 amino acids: CASSFLDRGRETQYF. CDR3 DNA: TGTGCCAGCAGCTTCCTGGACAGGGGCAGGGAGACCCAGTACTTC.

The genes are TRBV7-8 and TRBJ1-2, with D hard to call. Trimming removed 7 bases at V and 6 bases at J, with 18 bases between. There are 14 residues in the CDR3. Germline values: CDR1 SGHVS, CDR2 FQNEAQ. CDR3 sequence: CASTSLEGRDGYTF. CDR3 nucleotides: TGTGCCAGCACCTCCTTGGAGGGAAGGGATGGCTACACCTTC.

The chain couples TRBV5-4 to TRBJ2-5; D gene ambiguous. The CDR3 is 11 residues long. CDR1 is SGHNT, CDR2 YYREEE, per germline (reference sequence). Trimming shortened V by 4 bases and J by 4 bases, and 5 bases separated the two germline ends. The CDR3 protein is CASSATETQYF. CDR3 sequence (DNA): TGTGCCAGCAGCGCCACAGAGACCCAGTACTTC.

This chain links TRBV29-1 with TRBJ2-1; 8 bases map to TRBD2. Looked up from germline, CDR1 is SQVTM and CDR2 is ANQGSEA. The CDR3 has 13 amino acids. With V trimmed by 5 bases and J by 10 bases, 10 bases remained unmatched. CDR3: CSVLLAEPPEQFF. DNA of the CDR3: TGCAGCGTTCTACTAGCGGAACCCCCCGAGCAGTTCTTC.

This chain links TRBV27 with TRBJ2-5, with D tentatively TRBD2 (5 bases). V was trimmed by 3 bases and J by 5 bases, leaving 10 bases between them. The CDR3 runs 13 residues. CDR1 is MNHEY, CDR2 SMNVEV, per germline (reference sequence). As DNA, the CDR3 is TGTGCCAGCAGTTTTGGCAGCGGCGAGACCCAGTACTTC. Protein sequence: CASSFGSGETQYF.

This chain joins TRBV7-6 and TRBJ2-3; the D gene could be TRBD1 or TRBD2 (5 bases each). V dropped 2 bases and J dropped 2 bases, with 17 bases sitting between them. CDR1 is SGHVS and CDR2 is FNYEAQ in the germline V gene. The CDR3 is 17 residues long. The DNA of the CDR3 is TGTGCCAGCAGCTTATTAGAGGGGCTTGCTCCCACAGATACGCAGTATTTT. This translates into CASSLLEGLAPTDTQYF.

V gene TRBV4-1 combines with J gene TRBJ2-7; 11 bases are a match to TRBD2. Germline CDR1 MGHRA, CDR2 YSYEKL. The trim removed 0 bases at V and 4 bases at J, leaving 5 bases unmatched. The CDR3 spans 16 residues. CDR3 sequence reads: CASSQDLLAGGYEQYF. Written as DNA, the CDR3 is TGCGCCAGCAGCCAAGATCTGCTAGCGGGAGGTTACGAGCAGTACTTC.

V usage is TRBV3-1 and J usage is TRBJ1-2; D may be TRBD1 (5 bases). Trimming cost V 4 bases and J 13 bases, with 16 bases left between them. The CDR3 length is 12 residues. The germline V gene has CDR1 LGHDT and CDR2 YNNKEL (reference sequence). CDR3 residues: CASSPQGAEFTF. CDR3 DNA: TGTGCCAGCAGCCCTCAAGGGGCAGAATTCACCTTC.

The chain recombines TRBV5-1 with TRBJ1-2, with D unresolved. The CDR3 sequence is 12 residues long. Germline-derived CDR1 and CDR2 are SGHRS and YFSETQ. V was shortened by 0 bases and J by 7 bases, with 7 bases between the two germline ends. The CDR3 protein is CASSLAETGYTF. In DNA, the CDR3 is TGCGCCAGCAGCTTGGCCGAAACTGGCTACACCTTC.

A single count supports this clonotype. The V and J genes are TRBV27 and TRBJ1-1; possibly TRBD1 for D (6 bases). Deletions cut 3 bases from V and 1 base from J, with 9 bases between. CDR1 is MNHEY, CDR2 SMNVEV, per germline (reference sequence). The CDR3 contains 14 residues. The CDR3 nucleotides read TGTGCCAGCAGTTTCGCGGGACAGAACACTGAAGCTTTCTTT. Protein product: CASSFAGQNTEAFF.

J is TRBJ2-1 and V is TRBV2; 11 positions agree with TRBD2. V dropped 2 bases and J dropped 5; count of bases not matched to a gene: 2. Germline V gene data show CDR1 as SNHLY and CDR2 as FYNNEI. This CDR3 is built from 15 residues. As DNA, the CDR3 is TGTGCCAGCAGTGAACTAGCGGGAGGCCACAATGAGCAGTTCTTC. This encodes CASSELAGGHNEQFF.

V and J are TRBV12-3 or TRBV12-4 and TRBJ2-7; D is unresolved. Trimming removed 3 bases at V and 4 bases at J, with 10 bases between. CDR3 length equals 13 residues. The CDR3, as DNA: TGTGCCAGCAGTTTCCCCGGGCTATACGAGCAGTACTTC. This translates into CASSFPGLYEQYF.

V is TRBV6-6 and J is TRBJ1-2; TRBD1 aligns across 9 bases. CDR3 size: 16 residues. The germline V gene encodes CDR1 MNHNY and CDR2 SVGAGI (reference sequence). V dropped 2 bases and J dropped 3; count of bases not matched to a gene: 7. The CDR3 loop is CASSYGPGQGYYGYTF. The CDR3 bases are TGTGCCAGCAGTTACGGCCCGGGACAGGGTTACTATGGCTACACCTTC.

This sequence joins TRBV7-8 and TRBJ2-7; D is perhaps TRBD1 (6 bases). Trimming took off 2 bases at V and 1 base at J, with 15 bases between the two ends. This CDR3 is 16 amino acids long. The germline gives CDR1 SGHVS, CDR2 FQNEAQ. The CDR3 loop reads CASSLSWGPPSYEQYF. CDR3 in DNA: TGTGCCAGCAGCTTATCTTGGGGGCCTCCTTCCTACGAGCAGTACTTC.

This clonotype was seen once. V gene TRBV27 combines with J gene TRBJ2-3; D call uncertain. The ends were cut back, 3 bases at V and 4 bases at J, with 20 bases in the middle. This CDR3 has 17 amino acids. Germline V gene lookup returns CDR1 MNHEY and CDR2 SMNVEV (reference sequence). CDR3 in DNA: TGTGCCAGCAGTTTCCCCCCGAGGCCTTCTTCCGCAGATACGCAGTATTTT. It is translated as CASSFPPRPSSADTQYF.

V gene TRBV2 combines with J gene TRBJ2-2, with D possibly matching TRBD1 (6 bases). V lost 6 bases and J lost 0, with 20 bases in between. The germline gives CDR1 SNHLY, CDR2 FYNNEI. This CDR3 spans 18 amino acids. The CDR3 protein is CASSTVPGQIANTGELFF. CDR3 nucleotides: TGTGCCAGCAGCACTGTACCGGGACAAATCGCGAACACCGGGGAGCTGTTTTTT.

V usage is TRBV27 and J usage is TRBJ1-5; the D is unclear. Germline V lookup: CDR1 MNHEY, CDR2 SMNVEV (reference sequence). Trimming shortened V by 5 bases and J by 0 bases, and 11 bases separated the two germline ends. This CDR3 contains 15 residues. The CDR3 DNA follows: TGTGCCAGCAGTCACCACTTAGGTAGCAATCAGCCCCAGCATTTT. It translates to CASSHHLGSNQPQHF.

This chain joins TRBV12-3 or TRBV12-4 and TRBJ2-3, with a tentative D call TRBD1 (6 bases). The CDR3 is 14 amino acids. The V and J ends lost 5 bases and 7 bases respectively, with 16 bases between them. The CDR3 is CASSPRTALNTQYF. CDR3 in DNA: TGTGCCAGCAGTCCGCGGACAGCCCTTAATACGCAGTATTTT.

The CDR3 nucleotides are TGTGCCAGTAGTTTGTCCGGGACTAGCACAGATACGCAGTATTTT. It encodes CASSLSGTSTDTQYF. The chain employs TRBV19 and TRBJ2-3; possible D gene TRBD2, 6 bases. Deletions cut 5 bases from V and 0 bases from J, with 12 bases between. The CDR3 sequence is 15 residues long. Germline assignment: CDR1 LNHDA and CDR2 SQIVND (reference sequence).

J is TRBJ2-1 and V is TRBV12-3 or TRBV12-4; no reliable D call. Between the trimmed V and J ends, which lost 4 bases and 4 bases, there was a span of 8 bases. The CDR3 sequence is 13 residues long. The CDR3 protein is CASSSNSYNEQFF. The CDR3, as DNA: TGTGCCAGCAGTTCGAACAGTTACAATGAGCAGTTCTTC.

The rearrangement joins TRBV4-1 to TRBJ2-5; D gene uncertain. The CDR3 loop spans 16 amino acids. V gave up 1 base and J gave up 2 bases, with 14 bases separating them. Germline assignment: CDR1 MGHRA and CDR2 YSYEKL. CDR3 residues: CASSQVDSWGQETQYF. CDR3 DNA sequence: TGCGCCAGCAGCCAAGTAGATAGCTGGGGACAAGAGACCCAGTACTTC.

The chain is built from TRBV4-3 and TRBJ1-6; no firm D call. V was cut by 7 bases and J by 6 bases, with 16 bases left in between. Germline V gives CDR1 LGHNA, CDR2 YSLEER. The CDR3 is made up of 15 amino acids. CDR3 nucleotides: TGCGCCAGCAAGGTGGGGATGAGAAGTAATTCACCCCTCCACTTT. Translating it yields CASKVGMRSNSPLHF.

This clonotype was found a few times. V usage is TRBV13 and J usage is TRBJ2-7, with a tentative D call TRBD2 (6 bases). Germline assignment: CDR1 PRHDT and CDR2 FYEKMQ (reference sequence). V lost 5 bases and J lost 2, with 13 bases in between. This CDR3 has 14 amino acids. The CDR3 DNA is TGTGCCAGCAGCCCGGGACTTCTAGCCTACGAGCAGTACTTC. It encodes CASSPGLLAYEQYF.